Listed here are 9 T cell receptor beta chains from one sample, sequenced in a study of cytomegalovirus exposure and HLA in healthy donors. The primer mix had 60 Vbeta and 13 Jbeta primers. The protocol was immunoSEQ multiplex PCR, while the TCRdb copy is restricted to in-frame clones and leaves out a portion. In the table there are 150,000 to 180,000 clones, 70% to 80% of which are singletons. The source material was PBMCs. These receptors were obtained from a man aged 30 to 45 in good health and CMV-seronegative.

This clone appeared a few times. This rearrangement joins TRBV5-6 to TRBJ1-2; 11 bases match TRBD1. This CDR3 has 14 residues. Losses at the gene ends were 4 bases for V and 4 bases for J; bases not matched to a gene: 3. The germline gives CDR1 SGHDT, CDR2 YYEEEE. CDR3 sequence reads: CASSRGTGGYGYTF. CDR3 bases: TGTGCCAGCAGCCGAGGGACAGGGGGCTATGGCTACACCTTC.

This clone was detected a few times. The chain carries TRBV10-3 and TRBJ2-5; 16 positions match TRBD2. J lost 3 bases, V lost 0 bases, and 7 bases had no gene match. The CDR3 runs to 19 residues. Germline-derived CDR1 and CDR2 are ENHRY and SYGVKD. The CDR3 loop reads CAISESPPGLAGGKETQYF. The CDR3 DNA is TGTGCCATCAGTGAGTCGCCCCCGGGACTAGCGGGGGGGAAAGAGACCCAGTACTTC.

The rearrangement uses TRBV6-5 and TRBJ2-7; 11 positions agree with TRBD1. The CDR3 totals 15 residues. J lost 2 bases, V lost 6 bases, and 6 bases had no gene match. From germline, CDR1 is MNHEY and CDR2 SVGAGI. CDR3: CASRNRDRGTYEQYF. The CDR3 region has the DNA TGTGCCAGCAGGAACCGGGACAGGGGGACCTACGAGCAGTACTTC.

The gene calls are TRBV19 and TRBJ1-5, with 7 bases fitting TRBD1. Unmatched junction bases numbered 8, after V lost 6 bases and J lost 3 bases. CDR3 length equals 15 residues. Germline V CDR1 and CDR2: LNHDA, SQIVND (reference sequence). DNA of the CDR3: TGTGCCAGTAGCCCTCAAGGGGGCGACAATCAGCCCCAGCATTTT. Protein product: CASSPQGGDNQPQHF.

The J gene is TRBJ2-2, the V gene TRBV28; no firm D call. The CDR3 extends over 12 amino acids. V was shortened by 2 bases and J by 5 bases, with 3 bases between the two germline ends. Germline CDR1 and CDR2: MDHEN and SYDVKM. The CDR3 protein is CASSLRTGELFF. CDR3 nucleotides: TGTGCCAGCAGTTTACGGACCGGGGAGCTGTTTTTT.

The CDR3 protein is CASSIRDRGNQPQHF. The CDR3 DNA sequence: TGTGCCAGTAGTATCCGGGACAGGGGCAATCAGCCCCAGCATTTT. This chain links TRBV19 with TRBJ1-5; 9 bases align to TRBD1. Germline V lookup: CDR1 LNHDA, CDR2 SQIVND (reference sequence). The J segment lost 2 bases and the V segment lost 3 bases, leaving 2 bases of the junction unmatched. CDR3 size: 15 residues. The full variable domain, with the rest looked up from reference TRBV19 and TRBJ1-5, is DGGITQSPKYLFRKEGQNVTLSCEQNLNHDAMYWYRQDPGQGLRLIYYSQIVNDFQKGDIAEGYSVSREKKESFPLTVTSAQKNPTAFYLCASSIRDRGNQPQHFGDGTRLSIL.

This chain links TRBV7-9 with TRBJ2-7, with TRBD1 matching 10 bases. The CDR3 runs 14 residues. Trimming at V came to 5 bases and at J to 4 bases, leaving 5 bases not matched to a gene. CDR1 is SEHNR and CDR2 is FQNEAQ in the germline V gene (reference sequence). The CDR3 sequence is CASSEGQGKYEQYF. The CDR3 region has the DNA TGTGCCAGCAGCGAGGGACAGGGGAAGTACGAGCAGTACTTC.

The CDR3 nucleotides read TGTGCCAGCAGTACAGGGGGCTATGGGGCCAACGTCCTGACTTTC. It codes for CASSTGGYGANVLTF. The chain has TRBV28 and TRBJ2-6, with 9 bases that match TRBD1. From germline, CDR1 is MDHEN and CDR2 SYDVKM. J lost 3 bases, V lost 5 bases, and 2 bases had no gene match. The CDR3 loop spans 15 amino acids. The whole variable domain, remainder taken from reference TRBV28 and TRBJ2-6, is DVKVTQSSRYLVKRTGEKVFLECVQDMDHENMFWYRQDPGLGLRLIYFSYDVKMKEKGDIPEGYSVSREKKERFSLILESASTNQTSMYLCASSTGGYGANVLTFGAGSRLTVL.

The chain carries TRBV7-9 and TRBJ1-2; D is possibly TRBD1 (6 bases). Germline CDR1 SEHNR, CDR2 FQNEAQ (reference sequence). Deletions cut 4 bases from V and 0 bases from J, with 12 bases between. This CDR3 region has 15 residues. The DNA of the CDR3 is TGTGCCAGCAGCTCAAGGGACAAACCTAACTATGGCTACACCTTC. Protein: CASSSRDKPNYGYTF.